Listed below are T cell receptor beta chains from one sample, sequenced in a study of blood T cell repertoires in COVID-19. Using immunoSEQ multiplex PCR, the repertoire was profiled, and TCRdb retains in-frame clones only, with some absent. This repertoire shows about 280,000 clones, roughly 87% found once; its top ten account for about 2%. The material sequenced was peripheral blood. These receptor sequences come from a woman in her fifties or sixties who had recovered from COVID-19. The CDR3 runs from the conserved cysteine through the conserved F or W. A D gene is named only where the DNA matches it firmly. For some rows the clone size is stated as once, few or many, or as a class when expanded; others skip it.

V gene: TRBV30; clone size: NA; D gene: TRBD2; J gene: TRBJ2-1; CDR3 protein: CAWSSGLAFEQFF; CDR3 DNA: TGTGCCTGGAGTTCGGGACTAGCATTTGAGCAGTTCTTC
V gene: TRBV28; clone size: NA; D gene: NA; J gene: TRBJ1-4; CDR3 protein: CASSSRGRRTSNEKLFF; CDR3 DNA: TGTGCCAGCAGTTCCCGGGGTAGGCGAACCTCTAATGAAAAACTGTTTTTT
V gene: TRBV6-6; clone size: once; D gene: NA; J gene: TRBJ1-6; CDR3 protein: CASTQGAANSPLHF; CDR3 DNA: TGTGCCAGCACCCAAGGGGCGGCGAATTCACCCCTCCACTTT
V gene: TRBV7-3; clone size: once; D gene: TRBD2; J gene: TRBJ2-7; CDR3 protein: CASSPGLAGGPGYEQYF; CDR3 DNA: TGTGCCAGCAGTCCCGGACTAGCGGGAGGGCCTGGTTACGAGCAGTACTTC
V gene: TRBV6-5; clone size: NA; D gene: NA; J gene: TRBJ2-3; CDR3 protein: CASSYTRGGDTQYF; CDR3 DNA: TGTGCCAGCAGTTACACGAGAGGGGGAGATACGCAGTATTTT
V gene: TRBV7-9; clone size: NA; D gene: TRBD1; J gene: TRBJ2-6; CDR3 protein: CAGTGGAIGSGANVLTF; CDR3 DNA: TGTGCCGGAACAGGGGGCGCGATCGGCTCTGGGGCCAACGTCCTGACTTTC
V gene: TRBV4-3; clone size: NA; D gene: NA; J gene: TRBJ2-3; CDR3 protein: CASSQDLLNTDTQYF; CDR3 DNA: TGCGCCAGCAGCCAAGATTTGTTAAACACAGATACGCAGTATTTT
V gene: TRBV5-4; clone size: NA; D gene: NA; J gene: TRBJ1-6; CDR3 protein: CASSLSGLNSPLHF; CDR3 DNA: TGTGCCAGCAGCTTATCAGGGTTGAATTCACCCCTCCACTTT
V gene: TRBV3-1/TRBV3-2; clone size: NA; D gene: NA; J gene: TRBJ2-7; CDR3 protein: CASSQCWFRRRDSYEQYF; CDR3 DNA: TGTGCCAGCAGCCAATGTTGGTTCCGCCGGCGGGACTCCTACGAGCAGTACTTC
V gene: TRBV18; clone size: NA; D gene: NA; J gene: TRBJ1-1; CDR3 protein: CASSSLLNTEAFF; CDR3 DNA: TGTGCCAGCTCATCCCTCCTGAACACTGAAGCTTTCTTT
V gene: TRBV24-1; clone size: NA; D gene: NA; J gene: TRBJ2-5; CDR3 protein: CATSDRRGTGETQYF; CDR3 DNA: TGTGCCACCAGTGATCGCAGGGGAACAGGCGAGACCCAGTACTTC
V gene: TRBV5-1; clone size: NA; D gene: NA; J gene: TRBJ1-6; CDR3 protein: CASRPEPDNSPLHF; CDR3 DNA: TGCGCCAGCAGGCCGGAGCCGGATAATTCACCCCTCCACTTT
V gene: TRBV9; clone size: NA; D gene: NA; J gene: TRBJ2-1; CDR3 protein: CASSGYQRLGYDEQFF; CDR3 DNA: TGTGCCAGCAGCGGCTATCAGCGCCTAGGCTATGATGAGCAGTTCTTC
V gene: TRBV6-1; clone size: NA; D gene: TRBD1; J gene: TRBJ2-7; CDR3 protein: CASSEGTGGYEQYF; CDR3 DNA: TGTGCCAGCAGTGAAGGGACAGGAGGATACGAGCAGTACTTC
V gene: TRBV3-1/TRBV3-2; clone size: NA; D gene: NA; J gene: TRBJ1-3; CDR3 protein: CASSQVVARNSGNTIYF; CDR3 DNA: TGTGCCAGCAGCCAAGTGGTCGCCAGAAACTCTGGAAACACCATATATTTT
V gene: TRBV5-6; clone size: NA; D gene: TRBD1; J gene: TRBJ1-2; CDR3 protein: CASSRGQGRGYGYTF; CDR3 DNA: TGTGCCAGCAGCAGGGGACAGGGGAGGGGCTATGGCTACACCTTC
V gene: TRBV9; clone size: NA; D gene: NA; J gene: TRBJ2-3; CDR3 protein: CASSAPRGGSTDTQYF; CDR3 DNA: TGTGCCAGCAGCGCCCCTAGGGGGGGGAGCACAGATACGCAGTATTTT
V gene: TRBV7-2; clone size: NA; D gene: NA; J gene: TRBJ1-2; CDR3 protein: CASSSDSTYGYTF; CDR3 DNA: TGTGCCAGCAGCTCGGACAGCACATATGGCTACACCTTC
V gene: TRBV19; clone size: NA; D gene: TRBD1; J gene: TRBJ2-5; CDR3 protein: CASSIVGTGVQETQYF; CDR3 DNA: TGTGCCAGTAGTATAGTCGGGACAGGGGTACAAGAGACCCAGTACTTC
V gene: TRBV21-1; clone size: NA; D gene: NA; J gene: TRBJ2-6; CDR3 protein: CASSKALSDKYRTGANVLTF; CDR3 DNA: TGTGCCAGCAGCAAAGCGCTCTCGGACAAATACAGAACCGGGGCCAACGTCCTGACTTTC
V gene: TRBV15; clone size: NA; D gene: TRBD1; J gene: TRBJ2-7; CDR3 protein: CATSREGGGSYEQYF; CDR3 DNA: TGTGCCACCAGCAGAGAAGGGGGCGGGTCCTACGAGCAGTACTTC
V gene: TRBV12-5; clone size: NA; D gene: NA; J gene: TRBJ1-2; CDR3 protein: CASGRLRNYGYTF; CDR3 DNA: TGTGCTAGTGGGAGGCTTCGTAACTATGGCTACACCTTC
V gene: TRBV19; clone size: once; D gene: TRBD1; J gene: TRBJ2-7; CDR3 protein: CASSMTGGRSYEQYF; CDR3 DNA: TGTGCCAGTAGTATGACAGGGGGAAGATCCTACGAGCAGTACTTC
V gene: TRBV9; clone size: NA; D gene: TRBD1; J gene: TRBJ1-5; CDR3 protein: CASSAGQGGGTQHF; CDR3 DNA: TGTGCCAGCAGCGCTGGACAGGGCGGAGGAACCCAGCATTTT
V gene: TRBV6-2/TRBV6-3; clone size: NA; D gene: TRBD2; J gene: TRBJ2-7; CDR3 protein: CASSRGAYEQYF; CDR3 DNA: TGTGCCAGCAGTCGGGGGGCCTACGAGCAGTACTTC
V gene: TRBV5-1; clone size: NA; D gene: NA; J gene: TRBJ1-6; CDR3 protein: CASSSSSYNSPLHF; CDR3 DNA: TGCGCCAGCAGCTCCAGCTCCTATAATTCACCCCTCCACTTT
V gene: TRBV18; clone size: NA; D gene: NA; J gene: TRBJ2-2; CDR3 protein: CASSSTGPAGELFF; CDR3 DNA: TGTGCCAGCTCTTCCACAGGGCCGGCCGGGGAGCTGTTTTTT
V gene: TRBV10-3; clone size: NA; D gene: NA; J gene: TRBJ2-2; CDR3 protein: CAIRGRGGELFF; CDR3 DNA: TGTGCCATCAGGGGGCGGGGCGGGGAGCTGTTTTTT
V gene: TRBV7-9; clone size: NA; D gene: NA; J gene: TRBJ2-5; CDR3 protein: CASSRNTGFVETQYF; CDR3 DNA: TGTGCCAGCAGCAGAAACACAGGGTTTGTAGAGACCCAGTACTTC
V gene: TRBV6-2/TRBV6-3; clone size: NA; D gene: NA; J gene: TRBJ1-2; CDR3 protein: CASSYSGRRYGYTF; CDR3 DNA: TGTGCCAGCAGTTACTCAGGGAGACGCTATGGCTACACCTTC
V gene: TRBV2; clone size: NA; D gene: NA; J gene: TRBJ1-5; CDR3 protein: CASRDSENQPQHF; CDR3 DNA: TGTGCCAGCAGGGACAGCGAAAATCAGCCCCAGCATTTT
V gene: TRBV2; clone size: NA; D gene: NA; J gene: TRBJ2-7; CDR3 protein: CASSEHQGFTYEQYF; CDR3 DNA: TGTGCCAGCAGTGAGCATCAGGGTTTCACCTACGAGCAGTACTTC
V gene: TRBV5-4; clone size: NA; D gene: NA; J gene: TRBJ2-2; CDR3 protein: CASSLTDTGELFF; CDR3 DNA: TGTGCCAGCAGCTTGACGGACACCGGGGAGCTGTTTTTT
V gene: TRBV9; clone size: NA; D gene: NA; J gene: TRBJ2-2; CDR3 protein: CASSVAHPGSGELFF; CDR3 DNA: TGTGCCAGCAGCGTAGCCCACCCGGGATCCGGGGAGCTGTTTTTT
V gene: TRBV28; clone size: NA; D gene: TRBD1; J gene: TRBJ1-3; CDR3 protein: CASSLYRDRGRTIYF; CDR3 DNA: TGTGCCAGCAGTTTATATCGAGACAGGGGAAGGACTATATATTTT
V gene: TRBV18; clone size: few; D gene: NA; J gene: TRBJ1-5; CDR3 protein: CASSPGRNQPQHF; CDR3 DNA: TGTGCCAGCTCACCCGGTCGAAATCAGCCCCAGCATTTT
V gene: TRBV7-3; clone size: NA; D gene: TRBD1; J gene: TRBJ1-3; CDR3 protein: CASSLDRDNTIYF; CDR3 DNA: TGTGCCAGCAGTCTTGACAGGGACAACACCATATATTTT
V gene: TRBV29-1; clone size: NA; D gene: NA; J gene: TRBJ1-1; CDR3 protein: CSAPDSVGGAEAFF; CDR3 DNA: TGCAGCGCTCCAGACTCGGTGGGGGGAGCTGAAGCTTTCTTT
V gene: TRBV28; clone size: once; D gene: NA; J gene: TRBJ2-4; CDR3 protein: CASRTGQGFGIQYF; CDR3 DNA: TGTGCCAGCAGGACGGGGCAGGGGTTTGGCATTCAGTACTTC
V gene: TRBV7-2; clone size: NA; D gene: NA; J gene: TRBJ1-4; CDR3 protein: CASGMGNVQGEKLFF; CDR3 DNA: TGTGCCAGTGGGATGGGGAATGTGCAGGGAGAAAAACTGTTTTTT
V gene: TRBV5-1; clone size: NA; D gene: NA; J gene: TRBJ1-5; CDR3 protein: CASSLDGSSNQPQHF; CDR3 DNA: TGCGCCAGCAGCTTGGACGGGTCAAGTAATCAGCCCCAGCATTTT
V gene: TRBV4-3; clone size: NA; D gene: TRBD1; J gene: TRBJ2-7; CDR3 protein: CASSQGTGWDYEQYF; CDR3 DNA: TGCGCCAGCAGCCAAGGGACAGGGTGGGACTACGAGCAGTACTTC
V gene: TRBV4-2; clone size: NA; D gene: TRBD2; J gene: TRBJ2-5; CDR3 protein: CASSQNFFPGLLETQYF; CDR3 DNA: TGTGCCAGCAGCCAGAACTTTTTCCCGGGACTATTAGAGACCCAGTACTTC
V gene: TRBV5-6; clone size: once; D gene: NA; J gene: TRBJ2-7; CDR3 protein: CASSGGAGSYEQYF; CDR3 DNA: TGTGCCAGCAGCGGGGGGGCGGGTTCCTACGAGCAGTACTTC
V gene: TRBV28; clone size: few; D gene: TRBD2; J gene: TRBJ2-1; CDR3 protein: CASSSGLAGGGSYNEQFF; CDR3 DNA: TGTGCCAGCAGTTCAGGACTAGCGGGGGGGGGCTCCTACAATGAGCAGTTCTTC
V gene: TRBV3-1/TRBV3-2; clone size: NA; D gene: TRBD1; J gene: TRBJ1-1; CDR3 protein: CASSSRAQGASEAFF; CDR3 DNA: TGTGCCAGCAGCTCCCGTGCACAGGGGGCTTCTGAAGCTTTCTTT
V gene: TRBV27; clone size: NA; D gene: NA; J gene: TRBJ1-1; CDR3 protein: CASSSGEVNTEAFF; CDR3 DNA: TGTGCCAGCAGTTCAGGGGAAGTGAACACTGAAGCTTTCTTT
V gene: TRBV19; clone size: NA; D gene: TRBD1; J gene: TRBJ1-6; CDR3 protein: CASSRSSPGQGDGSPLHF; CDR3 DNA: TGTGCCAGTAGTAGGTCGTCACCCGGACAGGGGGATGGTTCACCCCTCCACTTT
V gene: TRBV30; clone size: NA; D gene: NA; J gene: TRBJ1-4; CDR3 protein: CAWRSAGSQFF; CDR3 DNA: TGTGCCTGGAGAAGTGCGGGTAGTCAGTTTTTT
V gene: TRBV5-1; clone size: NA; D gene: TRBD1; J gene: TRBJ1-1; CDR3 protein: CASSLATGTGGPEAFF; CDR3 DNA: TGCGCCAGCAGCTTGGCTACCGGGACAGGGGGCCCTGAAGCTTTCTTT
V gene: TRBV7-2; clone size: NA; D gene: NA; J gene: TRBJ2-2; CDR3 protein: CASSLEGGANTGELFF; CDR3 DNA: TGTGCCAGCAGCTTAGAAGGGGGGGCCAACACCGGGGAGCTGTTTTTT
V gene: TRBV4-3; clone size: NA; D gene: NA; J gene: TRBJ2-1; CDR3 protein: CASSQDWGTESSYNEQFF; CDR3 DNA: TGCGCCAGCAGCCAAGATTGGGGCACAGAGAGCTCCTACAATGAGCAGTTCTTC
V gene: TRBV3-1/TRBV3-2; clone size: NA; D gene: TRBD2; J gene: TRBJ2-3; CDR3 protein: CASTGGGRARDTQYF; CDR3 DNA: TGTGCCAGCACGGGTGGCGGGAGGGCCCGGGATACGCAGTATTTT